The T cell receptor beta chain described here comes from a study of blood T cell repertoires in COVID-19. Study overall: Acute and convalescent COVID-19 specimens originated in the United States, Italy and Spain. The analysed material was cDNA or gDNA that came from T cells, B-cell-depleted T cells, or PBMCs.

Residents of about two dozen US areas, aged about 18 to 89 years, made up the participants. Cohorts were assigned according to the clinical history that participants reported. Assay used: immunoSEQ multiplex PCR; TCRdb lists only in-frame clones, some missing. The sample has 120,000 to 150,000 clones, about 90% seen once; the top ten hold about 4.1%. The V end lost 2 bases, the J end lost 0 bases, and 13 bases lay between the germline ends. The germline V gene has CDR1 MNHEY and CDR2 SVGAGI. This CDR3 has 16 residues. The TCR originated in a woman aged 40 to 55 who had been exposed to COVID-19. Sequenced: PBMCs or T cells enriched from blood (not recorded which). The rearrangement links TRBV6-5 to TRBJ1-1; no definite D call. The CDR3 DNA reads as TGTGCCAGCAGTTACGTGGTTAGCCTAATGAACACTGAAGCTTTCTTT. Translated, it gives CASSYVVSLMNTEAFF.